The clone carrying this TCR beta chain has only a few counts. These data belong to a study of spatial heterogeneity in lung cancer. The CDR3 contains 16 residues. V was clipped by 4 bases and J by 5 bases; unmatched bases: 14. The germline V gene has CDR1 SGHRS and CDR2 YFSETQ. As to time point: blood at routine non-recurrence follow-up after resection. Material for sequencing was whole RNA from tumor, nontumor lung or frozen PBMC, left unsorted. Each CDR3 protein is one row after TCRdb ran MiXCR on the 5' RACE reads. This table holds approximately 70,000 distinct CDR3 sequences, over 7% found once. The sequenced sample was PBMCs, obtained at follow-up. The sequence was obtained from a female donor with early-stage non-small cell lung cancer. The chain combines TRBV5-1 with TRBJ1-1; 7 nucleotides match TRBD1. Here the CDR3 DNA reads TGCGCCAGCAGCCCAACCCTGCAGGGGGGCAGAACTGAAGCTTTCTTT. Its translation is CASSPTLQGGRTEAFF.